These 3 T cell receptor beta chains were sequenced from one sample in a study of T cell repertoires in cytomegalovirus infection. Which antigens these TCRs recognize remains unknown. TCRdb processed the reads anew with MiXCR; each CDR3 protein has one entry. The sample carries 150,000 or so distinct CDR3 sequences, about 20% recorded once. Sequenced material: CD8+ T cells from cultured PBMCs, taken from culture after CMV antigen stimulation. The receptors here all came from a human donor in good health (CMV status not recorded). Some clones in this sample may be carry-over from other donors' samples.

J is TRBJ1-1 and V is TRBV7-9, with D possibly being TRBD1 (5 bases). V lost 6 bases and J 5 bases, leaving 16 bases between the germline ends. The CDR3 sequence is 14 residues long. Germline lookup yields CDR1 SEHNR and CDR2 FQNEAQ (reference sequence). The CDR3 DNA reads as TGTGCCAGCAGTTATACCGGGGGAGGAACTGAAGCTTTCTTT. Translating it yields CASSYTGGGTEAFF.

The genes are TRBV6-2 or TRBV6-3 and TRBJ2-7; D remains unclear. The CDR3 has 14 amino acids. Germline CDR1 MNHEY, CDR2 SVGEGT. Trimming removed 1 base from V and 0 bases from J, with 7 bases in between. The CDR3 sequence is CASSYFTDSYEQYF. The CDR3 region has the DNA TGTGCCAGCAGTTACTTTACCGACTCCTACGAGCAGTACTTC.

This rearrangement joins TRBV28 to TRBJ1-1; D is ambiguous. This CDR3 has 17 residues. The V gene lost 3 bases and the J gene lost 2 bases, with 19 bases spanning the gap. CDR1 and CDR2 from the germline V gene are MDHEN and SYDVKM. The CDR3 region is CASSLRHEGYNNTEAFF. CDR3 DNA: TGTGCCAGCAGTTTGCGCCACGAAGGCTATAACAACACTGAAGCTTTCTTT.